The 29 T cell receptor beta chains below come from one sample, sequenced in a study of CD8 T cells in Susac syndrome. It was with random hexamers that about 0.45 to 1 ug RNA was reverse transcribed. TCRdb independently ran MiXCR on the immunoSEQ multiplex PCR reads; one entry per CDR3 protein. The sample carries some 190,000 distinct CDR3 sequences, 90% to 95% recorded once. The sample consisted of CD4+ T cells from PBMCs. Every receptor here comes from a human donor in good health.

V usage is TRBV27 and J usage is TRBJ2-7; possible D gene TRBD2, 5 bases. This CDR3 region has 14 residues. The germline V gene encodes CDR1 MNHEY and CDR2 SMNVEV (reference sequence). V shed 10 bases and J shed 3 bases, with 19 bases lying between them. The CDR3 nucleotides read TGTGCCACTCCTGGCCCCAGGACTTTCTACGAGCAGTACGTC. Translated, it gives CATPGPRTFYEQYV.

The chain joins TRBV28 to TRBJ2-2; D not resolved. The V and J ends lost 6 bases and 6 bases respectively, with 23 bases between them. CDR1 and CDR2 from the germline V gene are MDHEN and SYDVKM. The CDR3 is 17 residues long. CDR3 protein: CASSPLHGTGNPGELFF. The CDR3 DNA is TGTGCCAGCAGCCCCCTTCATGGAACCGGCAATCCCGGGGAGCTGTTTTTT.

The chain is built from TRBV7-8 and TRBJ2-4, with D possibly being TRBD2 (5 bases). From germline, CDR1 is SGHVS and CDR2 FQNEAQ. There are 16 residues in the CDR3. Trimming pared 5 bases from V and 0 bases from J, leaving 14 bases between. This CDR3 is CASSRVEGLAKNIQYF. CDR3 bases: TGTGCCAGCAGCAGAGTTGAGGGTCTAGCCAAAAACATTCAGTACTTC.

This clonotype was observed once. The gene calls are TRBV30 and TRBJ1-1, with D perhaps matching TRBD1 (5 bases). Trimming removed 2 bases from V and 11 bases from J, with 12 bases in between. CDR1 is GTSNPN and CDR2 is SVGIG in the germline V gene (reference sequence). The CDR3 is 11 residues long. For the CDR3, the DNA is TGTGCCTGGAGTCCCCAGGGAGTCGCTTTCTTT. It encodes CAWSPQGVAFF.

The chain is built from TRBV20-1 and TRBJ2-1; 8 bases agree with TRBD2. Germline trimming cut 5 bases from V and 6 bases from J; bases unmatched to any gene: 9. CDR1 DFQATT and CDR2 SNEGSKA come from the germline V gene (reference sequence). CDR3 length: 14 amino acids. The CDR3 coding sequence is TGCAGTGCTCACCTAGCGGGCCAGGGCAATGAGCAGTTCTTC. Translation: CSAHLAGQGNEQFF.

The chain carries TRBV11-2 and TRBJ2-7; D is tentatively TRBD1 or TRBD2 (6 bases each). Per the germline V gene, CDR1 is SGHAT and CDR2 is FQNNGV. The CDR3 is 14 amino acids. Trimming removed 3 bases at V and 2 bases at J, with 11 bases between. CDR3 nucleotide sequence: TGTGCCAGCAGCTTTGGGGGGCTGGCCTACGAGCAGTACGTC. Translation gives CASSFGGLAYEQYV.

This chain links TRBV6-1 with TRBJ2-5; tentative D call: TRBD2 (5 bases). The CDR3 covers 15 residues. Deletions cut 5 bases from V and 3 bases from J, with 16 bases between. Germline V gene data show CDR1 as MNHNS and CDR2 as SASEGT. The chain's CDR3 is CASSHQWTGEETQYF. The CDR3 bases are TGTGCCAGCAGTCACCAATGGACCGGGGAAGAGACCCAGTACTTC.

This clonotype was seen a single time. The V call is TRBV6-5, the J call TRBJ2-1, with TRBD2 identical over 11 bases. CDR3 length: 15 amino acids. V lost 6 bases, J lost 6 bases, and 7 bases stayed unmatched. Germline lookup yields CDR1 MNHEY and CDR2 SVGAGI. Here the CDR3 reads CASRTTGTSGNEQFF. The CDR3 region has the DNA TGTGCCAGCAGAACCACCGGGACTAGCGGCAATGAGCAGTTCTTC.

This clonotype was counted a few times. The rearrangement links TRBV29-1 to TRBJ2-5; no reliable D call. Trimming cost V 4 bases and J 2 bases, with 5 bases left between them. Germline CDR1 is SQVTM and CDR2 is ANQGSEA. This CDR3 contains 11 residues. The CDR3 nucleotides are TGCAGCGTTGGATTGCAAGAGACCCAGTACTTC. The encoded protein is CSVGLQETQYF.

The chain is built from TRBV15 and TRBJ2-7; D tentatively reads TRBD1 or TRBD2 (5 bases each). Germline lookup yields CDR1 LNHNV and CDR2 YYDKDF (reference sequence). With 1 base removed from V and 7 bases from J, the gap between germline ends came to 14 bases. This CDR3 contains 14 residues. In DNA form, the CDR3 reads TGTGCCACCAGCAGAGGTGGGGCAGGGAGTGAGCAGTACGTC. Encoded protein: CATSRGGAGSEQYV.

The chain carries TRBV29-1 and TRBJ1-1; D is uncertain. This CDR3 spans 13 amino acids. Trimming pared 7 bases from V and 0 bases from J, leaving 12 bases between. CDR1 SQVTM and CDR2 ANQGSEA come from the germline V gene. The CDR3 sequence is CSGLAGLNTEAFF. The CDR3, as DNA: TGCAGCGGCCTGGCAGGACTGAACACTGAAGCTTTCTTT.

V gene TRBV29-1 combines with J gene TRBJ2-7; 9 bases are a match to TRBD2. Germline V gives CDR1 SQVTM, CDR2 ANQGSEA. The CDR3 sequence is 15 residues long. The ends lost 8 bases at V and 1 base at J; junction bases unmatched: 12. The CDR3 DNA reads TGCAGCATCAGCCGGAGCGGGGGGCCTTCCTACGAGCAGTACTTC. Protein sequence: CSISRSGGPSYEQYF.

The chain links TRBV14 to TRBJ1-2, with unresolved D. Trimming took 0 bases from V and 4 from J, leaving 12 bases between them. The CDR3 consists of 15 residues. CDR1 and CDR2 from the germline V gene are SGHDN and FVKESK. The CDR3: CASSQDPSSGYGYTF. In nucleotides, the CDR3 is TGTGCCAGCAGCCAAGATCCCTCCAGCGGCTATGGCTACACCTTC. The complete variable domain, with remaining parts taken from reference TRBV14 and TRBJ1-2, reads EAGVTQFPSHSVIEKGQTVTLRCDPISGHDNLYWYRRVMGKEIKFLLHFVKESKQDESGMPNNRFLAERTGGTYSTLKVQPAELEDSGVYFCASSQDPSSGYGYTFGSGTRLTVV.

This chain uses TRBV12-3 or TRBV12-4 with TRBJ1-5; D ambiguous. V shed 6 bases and J shed 10 bases, with 10 bases lying between them. The CDR3 sequence is 11 residues long. The CDR3 is CASSIEGPQHF. As DNA, the CDR3 is TGTGCCAGCAGCATCGAAGGACCCCAGCATTTT.

This clonotype came up once. The rearrangement joins TRBV29-1 to TRBJ1-2; D unresolved. V was clipped by 6 bases and J by 4 bases, with 12 bases between them. Germline V gene lookup returns CDR1 SQVTM and CDR2 ANQGSEA. This CDR3 is built from 12 residues. The CDR3 reads CSVPMLGYGYTF. CDR3 coding DNA: TGCAGCGTGCCTATGCTGGGCTATGGCTACACCTTC.

This chain uses TRBV29-1 with TRBJ1-2; 7 bases align to TRBD1. Germline values: CDR1 SQVTM, CDR2 ANQGSEA. The CDR3 totals 14 residues. J was trimmed by 4 bases and V by 5 bases; bases with no gene match: 10. CDR3 sequence reads: CSVSPMDRLYGYTF. The DNA of the CDR3 is TGCAGCGTTTCGCCTATGGACAGGCTCTATGGCTACACCTTC.

This clonotype turned up a few times. The chain joins TRBV18 to TRBJ2-5; D is uncertain. CDR3 length: 13 amino acids. V was clipped by 6 bases and J by 0 bases, with 8 bases between them. From germline, CDR1 is KGHSH and CDR2 LQKENI. CDR3 protein: CASSPLYQETQYF. CDR3 in DNA: TGTGCCAGCTCCCCCTTGTACCAAGAGACCCAGTACTTC.

The CDR3 protein is CASSRTPNEQFF. As DNA, the CDR3 is TGCGCCAGCAGCCGAACGCCCAATGAGCAGTTCTTC. The chain has TRBV4-1 and TRBJ2-1, with no clear D. Germline V gene sequence: CDR1 MGHRA, CDR2 YSYEKL. CDR3 length: 12 amino acids. Between the trimmed V and J ends, which lost 4 bases and 6 bases, there was a span of 7 bases.

This chain uses TRBV2 with TRBJ1-2; possibly TRBD1 for D (6 bases). V shed 3 bases and J shed 6 bases, with 11 bases lying between them. This CDR3 has 13 residues. Looked up from germline, CDR1 is SNHLY and CDR2 is FYNNEI. The CDR3 coding sequence is TGTGCCAGCAGTGACCGGGGGGCAGATGGCTACACCTTC. Residues: CASSDRGADGYTF. The whole variable domain, filled in from reference TRBV2 and TRBJ1-2, reads EPEVTQTPSHQVTQMGQEVILRCVPISNHLYFYWYRQILGQKVEFLVSFYNNEISEKSEIFDDQFSVERPDGSNFTLKIRSTKLEDSAMYFCASSDRGADGYTFGSGTRLTVV.

J is TRBJ2-7 and V is TRBV6-5; TRBD1 agrees at 7 bases. The V segment lost 2 bases and the J segment 3 bases; nucleotides outside the gene matches: 10. Germline CDR1 reads MNHEY; CDR2 reads SVGAGI. The CDR3 has 16 residues. The CDR3 bases are TGTGCCAGCAGTTACGGGCCGGGACAGACTGGCTACGAGCAGTACTTC. Its protein is CASSYGPGQTGYEQYF.

This clonotype appeared a single time. The chain employs TRBV30 and TRBJ1-1; D remains unclear. Germline values: CDR1 GTSNPN, CDR2 SVGIG (reference sequence). Trimming removed 5 bases at V and 7 bases at J, with 8 bases between. This CDR3 spans 10 amino acids. The CDR3 here is CAWGEDEAFF. The DNA of the CDR3 is TGTGCCTGGGGGGAAGATGAAGCTTTCTTT. Filled out from reference TRBV30 and TRBJ1-1, the complete variable domain reads SQTIHQWPATLVQPVGSPLSLECTVEGTSNPNLYWYRQAAGRGLQLLFYSVGIGQISSEVPQNLSASRPQDRQFILSSKKLLLSDSGFYLCAWGEDEAFFGQGTRLTVV.

The chain carries TRBV29-1 and TRBJ1-2; D is possibly TRBD1 (6 bases). Per the germline V gene, CDR1 is SQVTM and CDR2 is ANQGSEA. Between the trimmed V and J ends, which lost 4 bases and 4 bases, there was a span of 16 bases. The CDR3 covers 14 residues. This chain's CDR3 is CSVAPIGQIYGYTF. CDR3 nucleotides: TGCAGCGTTGCTCCGATTGGACAGATCTATGGCTACACCTTC. The complete variable domain, with remaining parts taken from reference TRBV29-1 and TRBJ1-2, reads SAVISQKPSRDICQRGTSLTIQCQVDSQVTMMFWYRQQPGQSLTLIATANQGSEATYESGFVIDKFPISRPNLTFSTLTVSNMSPEDSSIYLCSVAPIGQIYGYTFGSGTRLTVV.

V usage is TRBV9 and J usage is TRBJ1-2, with 8 bases matching TRBD1. Germline loops: CDR1 SGDLS, CDR2 YYNGEE. The V segment lost 2 bases and the J segment 5 bases; nucleotides outside the gene matches: 8. The CDR3 runs to 15 residues. The CDR3 loop reads CASSVTDRGGYGYTF. CDR3 sequence (DNA): TGTGCCAGCAGCGTCACCGACAGGGGCGGGTATGGCTACACCTTC.

This clonotype has only a few counts. The V call is TRBV12-3 or TRBV12-4, the J call TRBJ2-5; the match to TRBD2 covers 8 bases. J lost 1 base, V lost 6 bases, and 4 bases had no gene match. The CDR3 length is 14 residues. CDR3 amino acids: CASSRGGSQETQYF. CDR3 DNA: TGTGCCAGCAGCCGCGGGGGGTCCCAAGAGACCCAGTACTTC.

This clonotype was found once. V is TRBV12-3 or TRBV12-4 and J is TRBJ1-2; D gene ambiguous. Deletions cut 2 bases from V and 4 bases from J, with 8 bases between. This CDR3 has 13 residues. Here the CDR3 DNA reads TGTGCCAGCAGTTTATTAGCCAGCTATGGCTACACCTTC. This sequence encodes CASSLLASYGYTF.

The chain has TRBV7-7 and TRBJ2-1, with D tentatively TRBD2 (6 bases). The germline gives CDR1 SSHAT, CDR2 FNYEAQ (reference sequence). Trimming took 3 bases from V and 6 from J, leaving 9 bases between them. This CDR3 comprises 13 residues. This CDR3 is CASSFSAGNEQFF. The CDR3 DNA reads TGTGCCAGCAGCTTCTCAGCGGGCAATGAGCAGTTCTTC. Using reference TRBV7-7 and TRBJ2-1 for the parts outside the CDR3, the full variable domain is GAGVSQSPRYKVTKRGQDVTLRCDPISSHATLYWYQQALGQGPEFLTYFNYEAQPDKSGLPSDRFSAERPEGSISTLTIQRTEQRDSAMYRCASSFSAGNEQFFGPGTRLTVL.

The chain combines TRBV3-1 with TRBJ1-6; 8 bases are shared with TRBD1. Germline trimming cut 5 bases from V and 10 bases from J; bases unmatched to any gene: 10. The CDR3 has 15 residues. Germline V gene lookup returns CDR1 LGHDT and CDR2 YNNKEL (reference sequence). CDR3 coding DNA: TGTGCCAGCAGCTCTGGACAGGGTATTCAGTCACCCCTCCACTTT. It encodes CASSSGQGIQSPLHF. The variable domain in full, completed from reference TRBV3-1 and TRBJ1-6, reads DTAVSQTPKYLVTQMGNDKSIKCEQNLGHDTMYWYKQDSKKFLKIMFSYNNKELIINETVPNRFSPKSPDKAHLNLHINSLELGDSAVYFCASSSGQGIQSPLHFGNGTRLTVT.

This chain connects TRBV11-2 to TRBJ2-5, with D possibly being TRBD2 (6 bases). Per germline, CDR1 SGHAT and CDR2 FQNNGV. The CDR3 is made up of 18 amino acids. The germline V and J ends were trimmed by 5 bases and 4 bases, with 26 bases remaining between them. The CDR3 nucleotides are TGTGCCAGCAGCGTAAACACCCCGGGGAGACTAGTGGGAGAGACCCAGTACTTC. Translating gives CASSVNTPGRLVGETQYF.

V and J are TRBV5-1 and TRBJ2-3; tentative D call: TRBD2 (6 bases). The V end lost 0 bases, the J end lost 3 bases, and 14 bases lay between the germline ends. The germline gives CDR1 SGHRS, CDR2 YFSETQ. This CDR3 is built from 16 residues. DNA for the CDR3: TGCGCCAGCAGCTTGGCCCAGGTAGCGGAGACAGATACGCAGTATTTT. Encoded protein: CASSLAQVAETDTQYF. Looking up the rest from reference TRBV5-1 and TRBJ2-3 gives the full variable domain: KAGVTQTPRYLIKTRGQQVTLSCSPISGHRSVSWYQQTPGQGLQFLFEYFSETQRNKGNFPGRFSGRQFSNSRSEMNVSTLELGDSALYLCASSLAQVAETDTQYFGPGTRLTVL.